These 7 T cell receptor beta chains were all obtained from the same sample, sequenced in a study of T cells in Graves' hyperthyroidism and ophthalmopathy. RNA transcripts gave rise to amplified TCR beta CDR3 regions. HTBI primers were used for first-round RT-PCR of the TCR CDR3. One entry per CDR3 protein results from TCRdb running MiXCR on the multiplex PCR reads. The profile shows over 400,000 distinct CDR3 sequences, about 15% of them singletons. The material sequenced was blood. The receptors derive from a man younger than 35 with Graves' ophthalmopathy.

V gene TRBV3-1 combines with J gene TRBJ2-1; D call uncertain. Trimming took 4 bases from V and 9 from J, leaving 13 bases between them. In germline, CDR1 is LGHDT, CDR2 YNNKEL (reference sequence). The length of the CDR3 is 13 residues. CDR3 protein: CASSPPGWGEQFF. CDR3 in DNA: TGTGCCAGCAGCCCACCGGGTTGGGGTGAGCAGTTCTTC.

At least ten counts were recorded for this clonotype. V and J are TRBV24-1 and TRBJ1-5; D ambiguous. This CDR3 has 13 residues. Trimming took 3 bases from V and 6 from J, leaving 8 bases between them. Per germline, CDR1 KGHDR and CDR2 SFDVKD. Here the CDR3 DNA reads TGTGCCACCAGTGATGACCCCGGTCAGCCCCAGCATTTT. Amino acids: CATSDDPGQPQHF.

This clonotype was observed at least ten times. The CDR3 spells CATGSRGGALETQYF. The CDR3 coding sequence is TGTGCCACCGGGAGTCGGGGGGGGGCTTTGGAGACCCAGTACTTC. The rearrangement uses TRBV15 and TRBJ2-5, with 8 positions matching TRBD2. This CDR3 region has 15 residues. The V segment lost 8 bases and the J segment 5 bases; nucleotides outside the gene matches: 13. Germline V gives CDR1 LNHNV, CDR2 YYDKDF (reference sequence).

In its sample, this clonotype was seen many times. The chain couples TRBV5-1 to TRBJ2-2; maybe TRBD1 (5 bases). This CDR3 is built from 14 residues. Germline loops: CDR1 SGHRS, CDR2 YFSETQ. The germline V and J ends were trimmed by 6 bases and 0 bases, with 9 bases remaining between them. The CDR3 is CASIDSTNTGELFF. DNA of the CDR3: TGCGCCAGCATCGACAGCACGAACACCGGGGAGCTGTTTTTT.

This chain links TRBV5-8 with TRBJ2-4; possible D gene TRBD2, 7 bases. The CDR3 runs 20 residues. V was pared by 4 bases and J by 0 bases, with 26 bases between. Per germline, CDR1 SGHTS and CDR2 YDEGEE. The CDR3 coding sequence is TGTGCCAGCAGCCTGGAGGGGGGGGCAGGGATCAACCTAGCCAAAAACATTCAGTACTTC. It translates to CASSLEGGAGINLAKNIQYF.

This clonotype was seen many times. The V call is TRBV27, the J call TRBJ2-7; 7 bases match TRBD1. V lost 3 bases, J lost 3 bases, and 8 bases stayed unmatched. Germline loops: CDR1 MNHEY, CDR2 SMNVEV (reference sequence). The length of the CDR3 is 15 residues. The CDR3, as DNA: TGTGCCAGCAGTTTGGGACAGACCAAACGCTACGAGCAGTACTTC. It yields the protein CASSLGQTKRYEQYF.

The sample holds many counts of this clonotype. CDR3 nucleotides: TGTGCCAGCAGCCCTAGAGGGACTAGCGGGAGTTATGAGACCCAGTACTTC. This sequence encodes CASSPRGTSGSYETQYF. This chain joins TRBV7-8 and TRBJ2-5, with TRBD2 matching over 14 bases. Per germline, CDR1 SGHVS and CDR2 FQNEAQ. The V gene end was trimmed by 5 bases and the J gene end by 5 bases; junction bases not matched to a gene: 10. The CDR3 has 17 residues.